This T cell receptor (beta chain) derives from a study of Ad26.COV2.S vaccination and SARS-CoV-2 variants (dated by TCRdb to the early 2020s). Describing the broader study: Donors in the vaccine arm were drawn from COV1001, a multicentre, randomized, double-blind, placebo-controlled phase I-IIa trial testing Ad26.COV2.S in healthy adults. Dosing of Ad26.COV2.S was intramuscular, at either 5x10^10 or 1x10^11 viral particles, delivered as one shot or as two shots spaced 56 days apart. The specificity and breadth of SARS-CoV-2-reactive T cell receptors after Ad26.COV2.S vaccination were assessed by TCRbeta repertoire sequencing. The TCR-sequenced set comprised approximately 32 samples: around 20 Ad26.COV2.S vaccine recipients, 5 placebo recipients and 8 SARS-CoV-2 convalescent individuals. Trial participants were randomized into five groups of five: low-dose or high-dose Ad26.COV2.S given once or twice, or placebo on both occasions. Investigators remained blinded to trial group allocation during experiments and outcome assessment.

As to this clone: No antigen is known for it. Per-base quality was not reported, and no clone a single base away is much larger than it.

Reading the germline V gene gives CDR1 SGHTA and CDR2 FQGTGA. Trimming accounts for 5 bases at V and 5 bases at J, while the number of junction bases matched to no gene is 5. From the cysteine up to the phenylalanine, the CDR3 has a length of 13 residues. Just CDR3 DNA is preserved here, 39 bases in frame from base 1. What the work shows at the level of the full study, not this receptor alone: The study was not powered to compare responses between vaccine doses or regimens. The authors noted that the TCR breadth and depth analyses may have underestimated total T cell responses. After vaccination, substantial breadth of spike-specific CD8+ and CD4+ T cell responses was reported. Compared with placebo recipients, Ad26.COV2.S recipients showed higher spike-specific TCR breadth (P = 0.0014). Comparable non-spike TCR breadth was observed between vaccine and placebo recipients, consistent with only spike being contained in the vaccine.

The sample's treatment or condition label, decoded: roughly 20 received Ad26.COV2.S at low or high dose, single or two shots; about five received placebo; per-sample allocation not given. Repertoires of vaccine and placebo recipients were sequenced from samples collected on day 63 after the first injection. Between 29 July and 7 August 2020, Cohort 1b enrolled about 27 adults aged 18-55 years at one site in Boston, USA. Ad26.COV2.S was a replication-incompetent adenovirus type 26 vector expressing a prefusion-stabilized SARS-CoV-2 spike protein from the original Wuhan strain. The immunoSEQ Assay was the method used to sequence TCRbeta CDR3 regions. After extraction, genomic DNA underwent amplification by bias-controlled multiplex PCR, followed by high-throughput sequencing. Concerning the study's data processing: To quantify the absolute abundance of every unique TCRbeta CDR3 region, sequences were collapsed and filtered. T cell fraction was estimated by normalizing TCRbeta template counts to usable DNA, with usable DNA measured through amplification of reference genes found in all nucleated cells. Repertoire TCRs were annotated as SARS-CoV-2-specific by exact matching of V gene, CDR3 amino acid sequence and J gene to a known reactive TCR set. The reference SARS-CoV-2 TCR set was derived from MIRA and filtered for enrichment in COVID-19-positive ImmuneCODE repertoires, a step that removed public or cross-reactive TCRs. Based on the MIRA antigens, annotated TCRs were further analysed at the level of specific ORF or position within ORF. Breadth was defined as the number of annotated unique rearrangements divided by the total number of unique productive rearrangements, and depth was defined as the summed frequency of the annotated unique rearrangements. Two-sided Wilcoxon rank-sum tests were used to compare TCR breadth between groups. TCRdb took over this immuneACCESS table, retaining in-frame rearrangements with V and J assigned. Such tables are incomplete; in checked studies, under half of the missing clones stem from an unresolved V gene, and the remainder is unexplained. V and J calls plus clone size are reproduced from that table; the DNA served to infer D and trimming. This sample has around 250,000 clones in its table, and roughly 86% of those were observed once. The biggest ten clones account for around 3% of the sample.

The receptor's source is a person aged 18-60 years who received the Ad26.COV2.S COVID-19 vaccine or a placebo. The source was peripheral blood, collected in a trial of Ad26.COV2.S vaccine versus placebo. The chain joins TRBV7-3 to TRBJ1-2, and 7 junction bases match TRBD1. The CDR3 sequence is CASSPGTEYGYTF. The nucleotide sequence reads as follows: TGTGCCAGCAGCCCCGGGACAGAATATGGCTACACCTTC.